Shown below are 25 T cell receptor beta chains from a single sample sequenced in a study of blood T cells in healthy people across ages (dated by TCRdb to between 2015 and 2017). The method behind the library was 5' RACE. TCRdb shows the sequencer as Illumina HiSeq 2500. A second PCR of roughly 6 to 11 cycles was run with a J-beta primer mix and a sample-barcoded 5' primer. TCRdb reanalyzed the raw reads on its own, using fastp at Q25 for trimming and MiXCR for clone calling, and kept in-frame beta chains. Each CDR3 protein gets just one entry, which takes the most common genes and DNA from the rows behind it. This sample has about 760,000 distinct CDR3 sequences in its table, and more than 55% of those were observed once. The leading ten clones occupy around 24% of the sample. The sample was blood. These TCRs come from a man aged 35 to 55 in good health.

This clonotype was picked up many times. The rearrangement joins TRBV24-1 to TRBJ2-3; 7 nucleotides agree with TRBD1. The V and J ends lost 1 base and 2 bases, in that order; junction bases with no gene match: 5. Germline V gives CDR1 KGHDR, CDR2 SFDVKD. This CDR3 region has 16 residues. CDR3 loop: CATSDLAGTVTDTQYF. CDR3 DNA sequence: TGTGCCACCAGTGATTTAGCCGGGACAGTCACAGATACGCAGTATTTT.

This clonotype has a handful of counts. This could be a read error, since a much larger clone is one nucleotide away. The chain combines TRBV20-1 with TRBJ2-1, with TRBD2 matching over 8 bases. The V and J ends lost 0 bases and 8 bases, in that order; junction bases with no gene match: 9. From germline, CDR1 is DFQATT and CDR2 SNEGSKA (reference sequence). This CDR3 is built from 15 residues. The CDR3 region has the DNA TGCAGTGCTAGAGATTGGGGAGCGGGAGTCCATGAGCAGTTCTTC. The encoded protein is CSARDWGAGVHEQFF.

This chain joins TRBV28 and TRBJ1-5; 7 bases fit TRBD1. The CDR3 spans 17 residues. V was clipped by 6 bases and J by 0 bases; unmatched bases: 11. The germline V gene has CDR1 MDHEN and CDR2 SYDVKM. The CDR3 nucleotides read TGTGCCAGCAGCCGCTCGACAGGGTGGAATAGCAATCAGCCCCAGCATTTT. It is translated as CASSRSTGWNSNQPQHF.

This clonotype has just one count. The chain is built from TRBV24-1 and TRBJ2-5, with 10 bases aligning to TRBD1. CDR3 length: 15 residues. The V segment lost 3 bases and the J segment 3 bases; nucleotides outside the gene matches: 3. Germline CDR1 is KGHDR and CDR2 is SFDVKD. The CDR3, as DNA: TGTGCCACCAGTGATCCGGGACAGGGGAAAGAGACCCAGTACTTC. Translated, it gives CATSDPGQGKETQYF.

This chain connects TRBV28 to TRBJ2-1; tentative D call: TRBD1 (6 bases). The CDR3 is made up of 16 amino acids. The V end lost 6 bases, the J end lost 7 bases, and 22 bases lay between the germline ends. In germline, CDR1 is MDHEN, CDR2 SYDVKM. CDR3: CASSHGQLGFTNEQFF. The CDR3 bases are TGTGCCAGCAGCCACGGACAGCTCGGATTTACGAATGAGCAGTTCTTC.

The rearrangement links TRBV3-1 to TRBJ2-1; D is ambiguous. This CDR3 has 13 residues. Trimming took off 0 bases at V and 6 bases at J, with 6 bases between the two ends. Germline-derived CDR1 and CDR2 are LGHDT and YNNKEL (reference sequence). The CDR3 reads CASSQETINEQFF. The CDR3, as DNA: TGTGCCAGCAGCCAAGAAACCATCAATGAGCAGTTCTTC.

This chain links TRBV28 with TRBJ2-1; the D gene is possibly TRBD2 (6 bases). Germline loops: CDR1 MDHEN, CDR2 SYDVKM. Trimming shortened V by 8 bases and J by 8 bases, and 13 bases separated the two germline ends. The CDR3 sequence is 12 residues long. The CDR3 DNA is TGTGCCAGCTCCACCCCGGGAGATGAGCAGTTCTTC. This codes for CASSTPGDEQFF. The whole variable domain, filled in from reference TRBV28 and TRBJ2-1, reads DVKVTQSSRYLVKRTGEKVFLECVQDMDHENMFWYRQDPGLGLRLIYFSYDVKMKEKGDIPEGYSVSREKKERFSLILESASTNQTSMYLCASSTPGDEQFFGPGTRLTVL.

The CDR3 protein is CASSQGLAGEQYF. The CDR3 bases are TGTGCCAGCAGCCAGGGACTAGCGGGCGAGCAGTACTTC. This sequence joins TRBV6-2 or TRBV6-3 and TRBJ2-5; 12 bases line up with TRBD2. The end of the DNA fits TRBJ2-7 better, so the J call may be wrong. Looked up from germline, CDR1 is MNHEY and CDR2 is SVGEGT. The CDR3 totals 13 residues.

V is TRBV2 and J is TRBJ2-5; D might be TRBD2 (5 bases). This CDR3 is 13 amino acids long. Deletions cut 6 bases from V and 11 bases from J, with 19 bases between. The germline V gene encodes CDR1 SNHLY and CDR2 FYNNEI. The CDR3 bases are TGTGCCAGCAGGCCCTCTAGAACCGGGGAGCAGTACTTC. Translating it yields CASRPSRTGEQYF. Together with reference TRBV2 and TRBJ2-5, the CDR3 gives the full variable domain: EPEVTQTPSHQVTQMGQEVILRCVPISNHLYFYWYRQILGQKVEFLVSFYNNEISEKSEIFDDQFSVERPDGSNFTLKIRSTKLEDSAMYFCASRPSRTGEQYFGPGTRLLVL.

J is TRBJ1-1 and V is TRBV2; 8 bases align to TRBD1. In germline, CDR1 is SNHLY, CDR2 FYNNEI. This CDR3 comprises 16 residues. V was clipped by 4 bases and J by 4 bases; unmatched bases: 11. CDR3 in DNA: TGTGCCAGCAGTGTAGGGAGACAGGGGTCGAGCACTGAAGCTTTCTTT. Amino acids: CASSVGRQGSSTEAFF.

The chain joins TRBV30 to TRBJ1-6, with 7 nucleotides matching TRBD1. The CDR3 length is 14 residues. Germline V gene lookup returns CDR1 GTSNPN and CDR2 SVGIG (reference sequence). Unmatched junction bases numbered 10, after V lost 7 bases and J lost 7 bases. CDR3 residues: CALNIQGRNSPLHF. CDR3 in DNA: TGTGCCTTAAATATACAGGGGAGAAATTCACCCCTCCACTTT.

This clonotype was detected only a few times. The gene calls are TRBV24-1 and TRBJ2-1; no clear D gene. Trimming cost V 4 bases and J 6 bases, with 9 bases left between them. Germline V lookup: CDR1 KGHDR, CDR2 SFDVKD. This CDR3 is built from 13 residues. The CDR3 region is CATSDQTFNEQFF. CDR3 nucleotides: TGTGCCACCAGTGACCAGACTTTCAATGAGCAGTTCTTC.

For this clonotype: The germline gene is not matched at one end of the junction; a read error may be the cause. This sequence joins TRBV29-1 and TRBJ2-5, with D unresolved. The CDR3 is 13 residues long. The germline V gene encodes CDR1 SQVTM and CDR2 ANQGSEA. CDR3 DNA: TGCGGCGTTGATCTTCAGGTACAAGAGACCCAGTACTTC. It is translated as CGVDLQVQETQYF.

This clonotype came up a few times. The rearrangement uses TRBV29-1 and TRBJ2-5; 10 nucleotides line up with TRBD1. J lost 5 bases, V lost 4 bases, and 10 bases had no gene match. Per germline, CDR1 SQVTM and CDR2 ANQGSEA. The CDR3 is 15 amino acids. The DNA of the CDR3 is TGCAGCGTTGGCGGGACAGGGGTAGTATTGGAGACCCAGTACTTC. As protein: CSVGGTGVVLETQYF.

The chain carries TRBV24-1 and TRBJ2-1; TRBD2 agrees at 8 bases. Germline values: CDR1 KGHDR, CDR2 SFDVKD. The J segment lost 8 bases and the V segment lost 2 bases, leaving 10 bases of the junction unmatched. The CDR3 consists of 16 residues. CDR3 bases: TGTGCCACCAGTGATTCCGGGGGCGGGAGGATCTATGAGCAGTTCTTC. Protein product: CATSDSGGGRIYEQFF.

The V call is TRBV12-3 or TRBV12-4, the J call TRBJ2-1, with 8 bases fitting TRBD2. Matching the DNA end better, TRBJ2-7 makes the J call doubtful. This CDR3 is built from 15 residues. This CDR3 reads CASRGSGGSYNEQYF. CDR3 nucleotide sequence: TGTGCCAGCAGGGGGAGCGGGGGATCCTACAATGAGCAGTACTTC.

V gene TRBV28 combines with J gene TRBJ1-5; 8 bases are shared with TRBD1. J was trimmed by 1 base and V by 3 bases; bases with no gene match: 14. This CDR3 region has 19 residues. Germline V gene sequence: CDR1 MDHEN, CDR2 SYDVKM. The DNA of the CDR3 is TGTGCCAGCAGTTTGGCCACCGGGGGACAGGCGGTGAGCAATCAGCCCCAGCATTTT. This encodes CASSLATGGQAVSNQPQHF.

The chain uses TRBV4-3 and TRBJ2-2; the D gene is possibly TRBD2 (6 bases). CDR1 is LGHNA, CDR2 YSLEER, per germline. Trimming left V 0 bases short and J 1 base short, with 9 bases between. This CDR3 has 16 residues. CDR3 amino acids: CASSQETSRNTGELFF. The CDR3 nucleotides read TGCGCCAGCAGCCAAGAAACTAGCCGGAACACCGGGGAGCTGTTTTTT.

This clonotype was recorded a few times. The chain carries TRBV2 and TRBJ2-7, with D uncertain. The germline V and J ends were trimmed by 4 bases and 5 bases, with 9 bases remaining between them. The CDR3 loop spans 12 amino acids. Germline V gene sequence: CDR1 SNHLY, CDR2 FYNNEI. The CDR3 here is CASSGTDDEQYF. As DNA, the CDR3 is TGTGCCAGCAGTGGAACTGACGACGAGCAGTACTTC. The variable domain in full, with the rest retrieved from reference TRBV2 and TRBJ2-7, is EPEVTQTPSHQVTQMGQEVILRCVPISNHLYFYWYRQILGQKVEFLVSFYNNEISEKSEIFDDQFSVERPDGSNFTLKIRSTKLEDSAMYFCASSGTDDEQYFGPGTRLTVT.

The chain has TRBV6-6 and TRBJ2-7; D not certain. Trimming took 6 bases from V and 3 from J, leaving 15 bases between them. The CDR3 has 14 residues. Germline CDR1 reads MNHNY; CDR2 reads SVGAGI (reference sequence). Written as DNA, the CDR3 is TGTGCCAGCAGCCTCGAGCAAACGGTCTACGAGCAGTACTTC. Encoded protein: CASSLEQTVYEQYF.

The chain carries TRBV28 and TRBJ1-2, with a tentative D call TRBD1 (5 bases). The CDR3 extends over 12 amino acids. CDR1 is MDHEN and CDR2 is SYDVKM in the germline V gene. V lost 7 bases and J lost 5, with 11 bases in between. CDR3 residues: CASNGGKYGYTF. The CDR3 DNA is TGTGCCAGCAACGGGGGGAAGTATGGCTACACCTTC.

The V gene is TRBV6-2 or TRBV6-3, the J gene TRBJ2-3; D perhaps matches TRBD1 (6 bases). Germline V lookup: CDR1 MNHEY, CDR2 SVGEGT. The V gene lost 0 bases and the J gene lost 4 bases, with 11 bases spanning the gap. CDR3 size: 15 residues. In DNA, the CDR3 is TGTGCCAGCAGTTACTCGCCGACAGGTTCAGATACGCAGTATTTT. Translating it yields CASSYSPTGSDTQYF.

This clonotype was seen a single time. The chain joins TRBV20-1 to TRBJ1-5; D perhaps matches TRBD1 (6 bases). Germline V gene data show CDR1 as DFQATT and CDR2 as SNEGSKA (reference sequence). The CDR3 length is 13 residues. V lost 6 bases to trimming and J lost 3 bases, with 12 bases between them. In DNA, the CDR3 is TGCAGTGCGGGGGGACAACTCAATCAGCCCCAGCATTTT. Protein product: CSAGGQLNQPQHF.

This rearrangement joins TRBV29-1 to TRBJ2-7, with 7 bases aligning to TRBD1. Unmatched junction bases numbered 6, after V lost 4 bases and J lost 0 bases. Germline CDR1 and CDR2: SQVTM and ANQGSEA. This CDR3 is built from 14 residues. The CDR3 spells CSVAETGSSYEQYF. CDR3 in DNA: TGCAGCGTTGCGGAGACAGGGAGCTCCTACGAGCAGTACTTC.

This clonotype was detected a few times. The junction and the germline gene differ at one end; a read error may be behind it. The rearrangement uses TRBV5-5 and TRBJ2-1; 13 nucleotides align to TRBD2. In germline, CDR1 is SGHKS, CDR2 YYEKEE (reference sequence). The CDR3 contains 21 residues. The CDR3 sequence is CASSYPEERQLSRLAGGEKFF. The CDR3 DNA reads TGTGCCAGCAGCTACCCCGAAGAGAGGCAGCTTTCAAGACTAGCGGGAGGTGAGAAGTTCTTC.